The rows below give T cell receptor beta chains drawn from one sample of a study of persistence of HIV-infected CD4 T cells. The antigens of these receptors remain unknown. Here immunoSEQ multiplex PCR was the method, and the copy in TCRdb shows in-frame clones only, minus some. Of 6,500 to 8,500 clones in the sample, about 56% were seen once. This material consisted of CD4+ T cells sorted from PBMCs after roughly 18-hour stimulation, taken from a patient who received antiretroviral therapy. Source of these receptors: an adult man with HIV who was CMV-seropositive. Both conserved end residues are part of each CDR3. D genes are given only for firm matches. Some rows have no size entry. The others give once, few or many, or a class for an expanded clone.

TRBJ2-7 | - | - | TRBV6-1 | CASSEDRLSSYEQYF | TGTGCCAGCAGTGAAGACAGACTATCTTCCTACGAGCAGTACTTC
TRBJ2-2 | - | - | TRBV6-4 | CASSGVPFTGELFF | TGTGCCAGCAGTGGGGTGCCTTTCACCGGGGAGCTGTTTTTT
TRBJ2-1 | - | TRBD2 | TRBV6-2/TRBV6-3 | CASRPLGGQGLHNEQFF | TGTGCCAGCAGACCTCTGGGAGGGCAAGGGTTACACAATGAGCAGTTCTTC
TRBJ1-1 | large | TRBD1 | TRBV19 | CASSLLDRGHGEAFF | TGTGCCAGTAGTCTCCTCGACAGGGGGCACGGTGAAGCTTTCTTT
TRBJ2-1 | once | - | TRBV7-9 | CASSLGSYNEQFF | TGTGCCAGCAGCCTCGGGTCGTACAATGAGCAGTTCTTC
TRBJ1-5 | medium-sized | - | TRBV6-5 | CASRYQGNNQPQHF | TGTGCCAGCAGATATCAGGGAAACAATCAGCCCCAGCATTTT
TRBJ1-4 | - | TRBD1 | TRBV30 | CAWSVRGGTTNEKLFF | TGTGCCTGGAGTGTACGAGGGGGCACAACTAATGAAAAACTGTTTTTT
TRBJ2-7 | - | - | TRBV11-2 | CASSLEQGIYEQYF | TGTGCCAGCAGCTTAGAACAGGGTATTTACGAGCAGTACTTC
TRBJ1-6 | medium-sized | - | TRBV4-3 | CASSPSGFSYNSPLHF | TGCGCCAGCAGCCCGTCAGGGTTCTCCTATAATTCACCCCTCCACTTT
TRBJ2-5 | - | - | TRBV5-8 | CASSLKETQYF | TGTGCCAGCAGCTTGAAAGAGACCCAGTACTTC
TRBJ2-1 | - | TRBD2 | TRBV3-1/TRBV3-2 | CASSQDRRELAGRGEQFF | TGTGCCAGCAGCCAAGATAGGCGGGAACTAGCGGGAAGAGGAGAGCAGTTCTTC
TRBJ2-3 | - | TRBD2 | TRBV7-2 | CASSLAKTSGRADTQYF | TGTGCCAGCAGCTTAGCGAAGACTAGCGGGCGGGCAGATACGCAGTATTTT
TRBJ1-4 | few | TRBD1 | TRBV7-8 | CASSRRQGATNEKLFF | TGTGCCAGCAGTCGTAGACAGGGGGCGACTAATGAAAAACTGTTTTTT
TRBJ2-7 | - | TRBD1 | TRBV7-9 | CASSLVGMTGSYEQYF | TGTGCCAGCAGCTTAGTCGGGATGACAGGGTCCTACGAGCAGTACTTC
TRBJ2-1 | - | TRBD1 | TRBV7-9 | CASSPGTGAGNEQFF | TGTGCCAGCAGCCCCGGGACAGGGGCCGGCAATGAGCAGTTCTTC
TRBJ2-7 | - | - | TRBV5-6 | CASSLGPTDEQYF | TGTGCCAGCAGCCTCGGACCGACGGACGAGCAGTACTTC
TRBJ2-6 | - | - | TRBV27 | CASSSRGANVLTF | TGTGCCTCTTCGTCCAGAGGGGCCAACGTCCTGACTTTC
TRBJ2-7 | - | TRBD2 | TRBV6-5 | CASRAGLAGAYEQYF | TGTGCCAGCAGGGCCGGACTAGCGGGGGCCTACGAGCAGTACTTC
TRBJ2-5 | once | - | TRBV6-2/TRBV6-3 | CASSSRDRETQYF | TGTGCCAGCAGTTCCCGGGACCGAGAGACCCAGTACTTC
TRBJ1-1 | few | - | TRBV2 | CASSEGRFAEAFF | TGTGCCAGCAGTGAAGGGAGGTTCGCTGAAGCTTTCTTT
TRBJ2-1 | - | TRBD2 | TRBV5-1 | CASSVRSTSGSPGEQFF | TGCGCCAGCAGCGTACGCTCTACTAGCGGGAGTCCCGGTGAGCAGTTCTTC
TRBJ2-3 | - | - | TRBV29-1 | CSVADSTDTQYF | TGCAGCGTTGCCGATTCCACAGATACGCAGTATTTT
TRBJ1-4 | - | - | TRBV28 | CASGVWGLQEKLFF | TGTGCCAGCGGGGTGTGGGGGCTGCAAGAAAAACTGTTTTTT
TRBJ1-5 | - | - | TRBV19 | CASSIDAGHQPQHF | TGTGCCAGTAGTATCGACGCGGGGCATCAGCCCCAGCATTTT
TRBJ1-6 | once | - | TRBV2 | CASRVWSGTGDSPLHF | TGTGCCAGCCGAGTCTGGAGTGGGACGGGGGATTCACCCCTCCACTTT
TRBJ1-1 | - | TRBD1 | TRBV5-1 | CASSLGQGGTEAFF | TGCGCCAGCAGCTTGGGACAGGGTGGCACTGAAGCTTTCTTT
TRBJ1-2 | - | - | TRBV12-3/TRBV12-4 | CASSTRGVSGYTF | TGTGCCAGCAGTACCCGGGGAGTAAGTGGCTACACCTTC
TRBJ2-7 | - | - | TRBV14 | CASSLQGLREQYF | TGTGCCAGCAGCCTCCAGGGGCTGAGGGAGCAGTACTTC
TRBJ1-1 | - | - | TRBV18 | CASSLGQRNTEAFF | TGTGCCAGCTCACTCGGACAGAGGAACACTGAAGCTTTCTTT
TRBJ1-5 | medium-sized | - | TRBV19 | CASSLDGSNQPQHF | TGTGCCAGTAGCCTCGACGGTAGCAATCAGCCCCAGCATTTT
TRBJ2-5 | - | TRBD2 | TRBV4-1 | CASSHPGLAGGPGQETQYF | TGCGCCAGCAGCCATCCGGGACTAGCGGGAGGGCCCGGCCAGGAGACCCAGTACTTC
TRBJ1-5 | - | - | TRBV12-2 | CASRSADRGNQPQHF | TGTGCAAGTCGCTCAGCGGACAGGGGAAATCAGCCCCAGCATTTT
TRBJ2-5 | - | - | TRBV7-9 | CASSSGRIQETQYF | TGTGCCAGCAGCTCCGGACGGATCCAAGAGACCCAGTACTTC
TRBJ2-7 | few | - | TRBV25-1 | CASSDPEPSYEQYF | TGTGCCAGCAGTGATCCTGAGCCCTCCTACGAGCAGTACTTC
TRBJ2-7 | - | - | TRBV10-3 | CAIGTDYEQYF | TGTGCCATCGGGACGGACTACGAGCAGTACTTC
TRBJ2-4 | - | TRBD2 | TRBV7-2 | CASSLSLAGGLRNIQYF | TGTGCCAGCAGCTTAAGCCTAGCGGGGGGGCTGAGGAACATTCAGTACTTC
TRBJ2-7 | - | TRBD1 | TRBV5-1 | CASSEGQGRYEQYF | TGCGCCAGCAGCGAGGGACAGGGGCGCTACGAGCAGTACTTC
TRBJ1-2 | - | - | TRBV7-9 | CASSNPMNGYTF | TGTGCCAGCAGCAATCCTATGAATGGCTACACCTTC
TRBJ2-3 | - | TRBD1 | TRBV7-9 | CASSFPGGFTDTQYF | TGTGCCAGCAGCTTCCCAGGGGGCTTTACAGATACGCAGTATTTT
TRBJ2-7 | - | - | TRBV27 | CASSLNLDYEQYF | TGTGCCAGCAGTTTGAATTTGGACTACGAGCAGTACTTC
TRBJ1-6 | few | TRBD1 | TRBV30 | CAWSVLGTANSPLHF | TGTGCCTGGAGTGTACTAGGGACAGCGAATTCACCCCTCCACTTT
TRBJ1-1 | - | - | TRBV25-1 | CASSEDTGWDTEAFF | TGTGCCAGCAGTGAGGATACAGGGTGGGACACTGAAGCTTTCTTT
TRBJ1-1 | - | - | TRBV6-6 | CASSYRAEEAFF | TGTGCCAGCAGTTACAGGGCGGAAGAAGCTTTCTTT
TRBJ2-3 | - | - | TRBV6-2/TRBV6-3 | CASSSDRGRSTDTQYF | TGTGCCAGCAGTTCGGACCGCGGACGCAGCACAGATACGCAGTATTTT
TRBJ2-2 | few | TRBD1 | TRBV5-5 | CASSLVTGGLDTGELFF | TGTGCCAGCAGCTTGGTTACAGGGGGCCTGGACACCGGGGAGCTGTTTTTT
TRBJ1-2 | few | TRBD1 | TRBV7-9 | CASSLTGSLGYGYTF | TGTGCCAGCAGCCTGACAGGGTCTCTGGGCTATGGCTACACCTTC
TRBJ2-7 | - | - | TRBV2 | CASRQGGSSGEQYF | TGTGCCAGCAGACAAGGAGGATCTTCTGGGGAGCAGTACTTC
TRBJ1-1 | once | TRBD1 | TRBV19 | CASSPLRDRGTEAFF | TGTGCCAGTAGTCCTCTCCGGGACAGGGGCACTGAAGCTTTCTTT
TRBJ1-2 | large | - | TRBV19 | CASSIDLQSYGYTF | TGTGCCAGTAGTATAGATCTACAGTCCTATGGCTACACCTTC
TRBJ2-1 | - | - | TRBV19 | CASSQDRDEQFF | TGTGCCAGTAGTCAGGACCGGGACGAGCAGTTCTTC
TRBJ2-3 | - | - | TRBV3-1/TRBV3-2 | CASSPGAVTDTQYF | TGTGCCAGCAGCCCCGGTGCGGTCACAGATACGCAGTATTTT